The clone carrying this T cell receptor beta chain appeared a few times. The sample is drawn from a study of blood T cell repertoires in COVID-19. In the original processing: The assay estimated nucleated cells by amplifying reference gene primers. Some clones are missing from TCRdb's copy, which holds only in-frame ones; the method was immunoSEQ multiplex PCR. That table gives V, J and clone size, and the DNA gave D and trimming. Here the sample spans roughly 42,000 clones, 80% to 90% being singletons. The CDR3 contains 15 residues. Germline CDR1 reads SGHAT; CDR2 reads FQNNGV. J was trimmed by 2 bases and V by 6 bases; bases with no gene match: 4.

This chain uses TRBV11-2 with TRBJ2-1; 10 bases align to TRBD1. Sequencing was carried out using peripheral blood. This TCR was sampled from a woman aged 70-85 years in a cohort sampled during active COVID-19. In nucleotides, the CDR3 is TGTGCCAGCAGTGGCGGGACAGGGGCCTACAATGAGCAGTTCTTC. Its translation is CASSGGTGAYNEQFF.